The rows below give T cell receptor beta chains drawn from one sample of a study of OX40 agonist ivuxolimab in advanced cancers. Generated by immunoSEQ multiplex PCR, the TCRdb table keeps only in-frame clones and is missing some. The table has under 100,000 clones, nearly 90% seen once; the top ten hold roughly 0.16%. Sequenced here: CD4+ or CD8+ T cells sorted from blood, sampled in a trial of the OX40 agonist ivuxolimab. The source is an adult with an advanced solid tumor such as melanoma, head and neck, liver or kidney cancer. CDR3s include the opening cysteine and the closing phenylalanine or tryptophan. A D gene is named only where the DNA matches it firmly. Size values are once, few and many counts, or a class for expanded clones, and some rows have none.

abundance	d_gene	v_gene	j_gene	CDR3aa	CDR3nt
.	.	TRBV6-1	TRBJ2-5	CASSEVETQYF	TGTGCCAGCAGTGAAGTAGAGACCCAGTACTTC
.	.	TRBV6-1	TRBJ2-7	CASSLAISSYEQYF	TGTGCCAGCAGTTTAGCGATTAGCTCCTACGAGCAGTACTTC
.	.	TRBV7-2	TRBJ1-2	CASSVARGGSYGYTF	TGTGCCAGCAGCGTGGCTAGGGGAGGAAGCTATGGCTACACCTTC
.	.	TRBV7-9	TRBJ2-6	CASSLWQGSRGANVLTF	TGTGCCAGCAGCTTATGGCAGGGGTCTCGTGGGGCCAACGTCCTGACTTTC
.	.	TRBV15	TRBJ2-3	CASQGGDPDTQYF	TGTGCCTCCCAAGGAGGGGACCCAGATACGCAGTATTTT
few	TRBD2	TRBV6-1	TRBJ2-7	CASRGTSGVSYEQYF	TGTGCCAGCAGGGGAACTAGCGGGGTCTCCTACGAGCAGTACTTC
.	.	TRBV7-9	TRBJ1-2	CASSQSIHYGYTF	TGTGCCAGCAGCCAATCTATACACTATGGCTACACCTTC
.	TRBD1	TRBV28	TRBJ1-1	CASSLWDRAFRGSSEAFF	TGTGCCAGCAGTTTATGGGACAGGGCATTTCGGGGGAGCTCTGAAGCTTTCTTT
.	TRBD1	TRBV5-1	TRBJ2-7	CASSSETGGQYEQYF	TGCGCCAGCAGCTCAGAGACAGGGGGCCAATACGAGCAGTACTTC
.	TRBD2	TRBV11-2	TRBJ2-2	CASSRRGLAAANTGELFF	TGTGCCAGCAGCCGGCGGGGACTAGCGGCCGCGAACACCGGGGAGCTGTTTTTT
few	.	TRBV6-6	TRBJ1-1	CASSYSNVGNTEAFF	TGTGCCAGCAGTTACTCGAATGTAGGGAACACTGAAGCTTTCTTT
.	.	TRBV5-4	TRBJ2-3	CASSLAGGDTQYF	TGTGCCAGCAGCTTAGCTGGGGGAGATACGCAGTATTTT
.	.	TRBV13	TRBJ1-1	CASSSRWGRNTEAFF	TGTGCCAGCAGCTCCCGGTGGGGGAGGAACACTGAAGCTTTCTTT
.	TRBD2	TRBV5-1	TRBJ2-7	CASSFGGTSGNYEQYF	TGCGCCAGCAGCTTCGGCGGGACTAGCGGGAACTACGAGCAGTACTTC
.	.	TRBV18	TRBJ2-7	CASSSDSYEQYF	TGTGCCAGCTCGAGCGACAGTTACGAGCAGTACTTC
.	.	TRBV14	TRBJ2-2	CASSQVRRSTGELFF	TGTGCCAGCAGCCAAGTTCGAAGGAGCACCGGGGAGCTGTTTTTT
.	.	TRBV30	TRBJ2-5	CAWGGSQSGTQYF	TGTGCCTGGGGGGGTAGCCAGTCGGGGACCCAGTACTTC